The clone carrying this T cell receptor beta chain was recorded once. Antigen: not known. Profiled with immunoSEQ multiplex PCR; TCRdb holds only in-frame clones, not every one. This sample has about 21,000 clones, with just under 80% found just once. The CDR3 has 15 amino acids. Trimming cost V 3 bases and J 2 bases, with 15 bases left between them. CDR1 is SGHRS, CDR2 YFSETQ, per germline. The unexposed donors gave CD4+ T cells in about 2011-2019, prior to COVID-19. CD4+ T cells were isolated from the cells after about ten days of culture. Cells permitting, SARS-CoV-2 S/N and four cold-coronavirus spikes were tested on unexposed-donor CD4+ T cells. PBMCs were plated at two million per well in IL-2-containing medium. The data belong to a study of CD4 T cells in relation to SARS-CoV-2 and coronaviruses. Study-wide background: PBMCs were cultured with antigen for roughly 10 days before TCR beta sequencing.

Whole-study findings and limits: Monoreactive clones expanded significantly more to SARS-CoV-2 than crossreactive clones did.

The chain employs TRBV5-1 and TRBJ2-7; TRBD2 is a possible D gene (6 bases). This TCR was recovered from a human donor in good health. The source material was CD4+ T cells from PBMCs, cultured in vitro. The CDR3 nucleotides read TGCGCCAGCAGCTCGCGGGGCAGGGCAACCTACGAGCAGTACTTC. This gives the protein CASSSRGRATYEQYF.